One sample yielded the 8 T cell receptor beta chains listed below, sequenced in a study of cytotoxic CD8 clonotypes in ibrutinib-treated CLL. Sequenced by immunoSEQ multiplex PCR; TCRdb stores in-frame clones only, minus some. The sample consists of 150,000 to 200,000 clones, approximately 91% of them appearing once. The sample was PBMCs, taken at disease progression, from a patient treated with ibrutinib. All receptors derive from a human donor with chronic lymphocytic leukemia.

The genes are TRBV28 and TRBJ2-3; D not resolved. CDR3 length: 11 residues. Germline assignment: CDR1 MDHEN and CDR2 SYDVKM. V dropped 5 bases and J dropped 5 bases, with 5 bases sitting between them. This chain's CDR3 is CASSRKDTQYF. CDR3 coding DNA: TGTGCCAGCAGTAGGAAAGATACGCAGTATTTT.

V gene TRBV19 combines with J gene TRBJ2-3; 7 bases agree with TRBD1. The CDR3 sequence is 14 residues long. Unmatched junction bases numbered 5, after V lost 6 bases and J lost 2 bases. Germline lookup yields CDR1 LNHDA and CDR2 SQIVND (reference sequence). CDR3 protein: CASSPGQITDTQYF. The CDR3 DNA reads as TGTGCCAGTAGCCCGGGACAGATCACAGATACGCAGTATTTT. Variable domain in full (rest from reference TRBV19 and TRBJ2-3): DGGITQSPKYLFRKEGQNVTLSCEQNLNHDAMYWYRQDPGQGLRLIYYSQIVNDFQKGDIAEGYSVSREKKESFPLTVTSAQKNPTAFYLCASSPGQITDTQYFGPGTRLTVL.

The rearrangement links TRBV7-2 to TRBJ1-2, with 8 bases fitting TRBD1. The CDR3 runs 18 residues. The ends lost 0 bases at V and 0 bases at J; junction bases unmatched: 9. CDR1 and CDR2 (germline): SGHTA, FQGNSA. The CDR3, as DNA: TGTGCCAGCAGCTTAGCGGGGACAGGATCTACTACTAACTATGGCTACACCTTC. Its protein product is CASSLAGTGSTTNYGYTF.

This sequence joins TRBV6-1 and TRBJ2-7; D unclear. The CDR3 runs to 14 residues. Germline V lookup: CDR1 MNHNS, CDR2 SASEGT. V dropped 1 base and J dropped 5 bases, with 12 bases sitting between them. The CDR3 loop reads CASSEDKVVHEQYF. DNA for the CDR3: TGTGCCAGCAGTGAAGATAAGGTCGTACACGAGCAGTACTTC.

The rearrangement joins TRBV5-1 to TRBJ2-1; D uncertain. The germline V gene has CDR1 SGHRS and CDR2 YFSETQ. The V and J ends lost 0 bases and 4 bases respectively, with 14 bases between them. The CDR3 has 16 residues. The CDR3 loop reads CASSLVGASSYNEQFF. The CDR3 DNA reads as TGCGCCAGCAGCTTGGTGGGCGCCTCGTCTTACAATGAGCAGTTCTTC.

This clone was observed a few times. CDR3 residues: CASSLVAGRTGELFF. CDR3 sequence (DNA): TGCGCCAGCAGCTTGGTGGCGGGAAGGACCGGGGAGCTGTTTTTT. The chain links TRBV5-1 to TRBJ2-2; D might be TRBD2 (6 bases). Trimming took 0 bases from V and 5 from J, leaving 11 bases between them. Looked up from germline, CDR1 is SGHRS and CDR2 is YFSETQ. This CDR3 spans 15 amino acids.

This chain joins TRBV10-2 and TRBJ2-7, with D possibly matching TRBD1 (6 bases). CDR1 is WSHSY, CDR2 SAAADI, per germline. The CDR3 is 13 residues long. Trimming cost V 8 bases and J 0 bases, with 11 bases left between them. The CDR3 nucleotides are TGCGCCAGCCGCCAGGGGAGCTCCTACGAGCAGTACTTC. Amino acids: CASRQGSSYEQYF.

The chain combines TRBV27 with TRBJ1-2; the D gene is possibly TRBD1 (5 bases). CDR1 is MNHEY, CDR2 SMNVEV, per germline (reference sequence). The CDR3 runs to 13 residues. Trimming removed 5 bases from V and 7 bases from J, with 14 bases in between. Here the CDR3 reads CASSLGEFPGYTF. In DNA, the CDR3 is TGTGCCAGCAGTCTGGGGGAGTTTCCTGGCTACACCTTC.